This record looks at one T cell receptor beta chain sequence and its context. Its antigen is not identified. Each patient's relapse followed autologous stem cell transplantation, and brentuximab vedotin exposure varied. The V end lost 7 bases, the J end lost 3 bases, and 15 bases lay between the germline ends. Germline CDR1 is SNHLY and CDR2 is FYNNEI. The CDR3 runs to 14 residues. The data stem from a study of PD-1 blockade in classical Hodgkin lymphoma. Clones were sequenced by immunoSEQ multiplex PCR, and TCRdb holds only the in-frame ones, with some missing. There are fewer than 100,000 clones in the sample; roughly 92% occur only once, and roughly 3% lies in the top ten. Points from the study as a whole: Still unresolved is the cause of the repertoire differences, which may be disease activity or prior therapy. Exclusion removed patients who began nivolumab under 1 year after ASCT. In newly diagnosed patients, baseline TCR diversity was reportedly below that of healthy donors.

This specimen was peripheral blood mononuclear cells (PBMCs), taken at baseline. The chain is built from TRBV2 and TRBJ2-5; D gene unclear. The TCR sequence derives from a human donor with classical Hodgkin lymphoma. The CDR3, as DNA: TGTGCCAGCACGCAGTGGCAGGCAGAAGAGACCCAGTACTTC. Translation gives CASTQWQAEETQYF.